These 32 T cell receptor beta chains came from one sample sequenced in a study of blood T cell repertoires in COVID-19. Only in-frame clones appear in the TCRdb table, and some are missing; sequencing was by immunoSEQ multiplex PCR. The sample holds a few hundred thousand clones, just over 90% seen once. Sample: PBMCs or T cells enriched from blood (not recorded which). These TCRs come from a woman between 40 and 50 years old who had been exposed to COVID-19.

The chain carries TRBV5-6 and TRBJ1-3; D remains unclear. Between the trimmed V and J ends, which lost 0 bases and 0 bases, there was a span of 4 bases. Looked up from germline, CDR1 is SGHDT and CDR2 is YYEEEE. The CDR3 consists of 14 residues. The CDR3 DNA is TGTGCCAGCAGCTTGGGAGGCTCTGGAAACACCATATATTTT. Translation gives CASSLGGSGNTIYF.

This chain links TRBV12-3 or TRBV12-4 with TRBJ2-1; TRBD2 matches at 11 bases. The J segment lost 7 bases and the V segment lost 6 bases, leaving 2 bases of the junction unmatched. This CDR3 comprises 13 residues. Here the CDR3 reads CASRVAGGNEQFF. The DNA of the CDR3 is TGTGCCAGCAGGGTAGCGGGGGGGAATGAGCAGTTCTTC.

The V and J genes are TRBV9 and TRBJ2-2; 11 bases line up with TRBD2. The V and J ends lost 4 bases and 7 bases, in that order; junction bases with no gene match: 6. CDR1 is SGDLS, CDR2 YYNGEE, per germline. The CDR3 has 15 amino acids. CDR3 protein: CASSQLAGEIGELFF. The CDR3, as DNA: TGTGCCAGCAGCCAACTAGCGGGAGAAATCGGGGAGCTGTTTTTT.

In DNA form, the CDR3 reads TGTGCCAGCAGCTTAAACGGCGGCGATCAGCCCCAGCATTTT. Residues: CASSLNGGDQPQHF. The genes are TRBV7-2 and TRBJ1-5; D remains ambiguous. CDR1 and CDR2 (germline): SGHTA, FQGNSA. This CDR3 has 14 residues. V was clipped by 2 bases and J by 5 bases, with 10 bases between them.

This clone has only one observation. This rearrangement joins TRBV27 to TRBJ2-7; 8 bases fit TRBD1. With 3 bases clipped from V and 2 bases from J, the junction kept 6 bases outside the gene matches. Germline V gene data show CDR1 as MNHEY and CDR2 as SMNVEV (reference sequence). This CDR3 has 15 amino acids. This CDR3 reads CASSLTPDRAYEQYF. The DNA of the CDR3 is TGTGCCAGCAGTTTGACCCCGGACAGGGCCTACGAGCAGTACTTC.

This chain links TRBV19 with TRBJ1-5; D remains ambiguous. Looked up from germline, CDR1 is LNHDA and CDR2 is SQIVND (reference sequence). CDR3 length equals 13 residues. Deletions cut 6 bases from V and 0 bases from J, with 6 bases between. DNA for the CDR3: TGTGCCAGTAGGACTTATAGCAATCAGCCCCAGCATTTT. This codes for CASRTYSNQPQHF.

The rearrangement uses TRBV9 and TRBJ2-3; TRBD1 is a possible D gene (6 bases). The germline V gene has CDR1 SGDLS and CDR2 YYNGEE. V was shortened by 0 bases and J by 0 bases, with 8 bases between the two germline ends. The CDR3 covers 15 residues. CDR3 in DNA: TGTGCCAGCAGCGTAGTGGGACATAGCACAGATACGCAGTATTTT. Encoded protein: CASSVVGHSTDTQYF.

The chain has TRBV5-6 and TRBJ2-1; tentative D call: TRBD2 (6 bases). The CDR3 covers 12 residues. V shed 4 bases and J shed 9 bases, with 11 bases lying between them. CDR1 and CDR2 (germline): SGHDT, YYEEEE. DNA of the CDR3: TGTGCCAGCAGCCGCGGGGTCGGTGAGCAGTTCTTC. Translating it yields CASSRGVGEQFF.

The chain combines TRBV12-3 or TRBV12-4 with TRBJ1-1; tentative D call: TRBD1 (6 bases). V lost 5 bases, J lost 7 bases, and 14 bases lay in between. The CDR3 has 13 amino acids. CDR3 region: CASSPRGGDEAFF. CDR3 bases: TGTGCCAGCAGTCCCCGGGGGGGCGATGAAGCTTTCTTT.

The chain links TRBV5-1 to TRBJ1-1; 11 bases map to TRBD1. The germline V gene has CDR1 SGHRS and CDR2 YFSETQ. With 4 bases clipped from V and 4 bases from J, the junction kept 6 bases outside the gene matches. The CDR3 runs 15 residues. The DNA of the CDR3 is TGCGCCAGCAGCCCCGCCGGGACAGGGGGCACTGAAGCTTTCTTT. Translating gives CASSPAGTGGTEAFF.

This clone has a single count. The chain uses TRBV5-1 and TRBJ1-4, with TRBD1 as a possible D gene (5 bases). The CDR3 totals 14 residues. CDR1 and CDR2 (germline): SGHRS, YFSETQ. Trimming removed 1 base from V and 13 bases from J, with 17 bases in between. CDR3 nucleotide sequence: TGCGCCAGCAGCTTGATGGGACTATCCGGGGGACTGTTTTTT. Amino acids: CASSLMGLSGGLFF.

This clone was picked up a small number of times. The chain employs TRBV5-1 and TRBJ1-3, with D perhaps TRBD1 (6 bases). The V gene lost 4 bases and the J gene lost 1 base, with 12 bases spanning the gap. The V gene's germline CDR1 is SGHRS and CDR2 YFSETQ. This CDR3 contains 15 residues. The CDR3 DNA reads TGCGCCAGCAGCCTAGACAGGCGATCTGGAAACACCATATATTTT. This translates into CASSLDRRSGNTIYF.

This clone appeared once. The chain links TRBV5-4 to TRBJ2-7; D is perhaps TRBD1 (6 bases). Trimming removed 3 bases from V and 4 bases from J, with 20 bases in between. From germline, CDR1 is SGHNT and CDR2 YYREEE (reference sequence). The length of the CDR3 is 16 residues. The CDR3 region is CASSSRFRGLKYEQYF. Here the CDR3 DNA reads TGTGCCAGCAGCTCGCGCTTCAGGGGTTTGAAGTACGAGCAGTACTTC. Full variable domain (missing parts from reference TRBV5-4 and TRBJ2-7): ETGVTQSPTHLIKTRGQQVTLRCSSQSGHNTVSWYQQALGQGPQFIFQYYREEENGRGNFPPRFSGLQFPNYSSELNVNALELDDSALYLCASSSRFRGLKYEQYFGPGTRLTVT.

The chain is built from TRBV19 and TRBJ2-1; 11 bases map to TRBD2. The CDR3 is 13 amino acids. After removal of 10 bases from V and 10 bases from J, the junction contained 9 bases not matched to a gene. Germline CDR1 and CDR2: LNHDA and SQIVND (reference sequence). This chain's CDR3 is CAKLAGVRKEQFF. CDR3 DNA sequence: TGTGCCAAACTAGCGGGAGTACGTAAGGAGCAGTTCTTC.

This chain joins TRBV7-2 and TRBJ2-3; 8 nucleotides align to TRBD1. Germline V gene lookup returns CDR1 SGHTA and CDR2 FQGNSA. CDR3 length: 15 residues. The V segment lost 3 bases and the J segment 2 bases; nucleotides outside the gene matches: 4. The CDR3, as DNA: TGTGCCAGCAGCTTCGACAGGGGATACACAGATACGCAGTATTTT. Its translation: CASSFDRGYTDTQYF.

CDR3 sequence: CASRGQGADTDTQYF. The CDR3 DNA reads as TGTGCCAGCAGAGGACAGGGGGCCGATACAGATACGCAGTATTTT. The chain combines TRBV6-5 with TRBJ2-3; 11 bases fit TRBD1. The CDR3 is 15 amino acids. J gave up 3 bases and V 6 bases, and 5 bases lay outside the gene matches. Germline CDR1 MNHEY, CDR2 SVGAGI.

The chain is built from TRBV18 and TRBJ1-3, with a tentative D call TRBD1 (6 bases). There are 13 residues in the CDR3. CDR1 is KGHSH and CDR2 is LQKENI in the germline V gene. Between the trimmed V and J ends, which lost 4 bases and 7 bases, there was a span of 11 bases. The CDR3: CASSQTQGNTIYF. For the CDR3, the DNA is TGTGCCAGCTCACAAACGCAGGGGAACACCATATATTTT.

The J gene is TRBJ1-1, the V gene TRBV13; tentative D call: TRBD1 (6 bases). The V gene's germline CDR1 is PRHDT and CDR2 FYEKMQ (reference sequence). The CDR3 loop spans 11 amino acids. Trimming removed 3 bases at V and 8 bases at J, with 7 bases between. As DNA, the CDR3 is TGTGCCAGCAGCTTTGACAGGGAAGCTTTCTTT. This codes for CASSFDREAFF.

This CDR3 is CASSEYGTGSEAFF. In DNA form, the CDR3 reads TGCGCCAGCAGTGAGTATGGGACAGGTTCTGAAGCTTTCTTT. The chain employs TRBV10-1 and TRBJ1-1, with 8 bases lining up with TRBD1. With V trimmed by 1 base and J by 6 bases, 4 bases remained unmatched. Germline V gene sequence: CDR1 WNHNN, CDR2 SYGVQD (reference sequence). The length of the CDR3 is 14 residues.

The gene calls are TRBV10-3 and TRBJ1-1; 7 nucleotides align to TRBD1. Germline trimming cut 3 bases from V and 0 bases from J; bases unmatched to any gene: 10. The V gene's germline CDR1 is ENHRY and CDR2 SYGVKD. The length of the CDR3 is 17 residues. This CDR3 reads CAISEFTAGGLNTEAFF. CDR3 nucleotide sequence: TGTGCCATCAGTGAATTCACCGCAGGGGGGCTGAACACTGAAGCTTTCTTT.

The V call is TRBV18, the J call TRBJ2-3; 11 positions agree with TRBD2. With 6 bases clipped from V and 5 bases from J, the junction kept 4 bases outside the gene matches. Looked up from germline, CDR1 is KGHSH and CDR2 is LQKENI. The CDR3 has 14 residues. The CDR3 region has the DNA TGTGCCAGCTCCCTGACTAGCGGGGAAGATACGCAGTATTTT. This translates into CASSLTSGEDTQYF.

The rearrangement joins TRBV19 to TRBJ2-7; TRBD1 might be the D (6 bases). The CDR3 extends over 12 amino acids. Per germline, CDR1 LNHDA and CDR2 SQIVND (reference sequence). Deletions cut 8 bases from V and 3 bases from J, with 11 bases between. The CDR3: CASQRDNYEQYF. DNA for the CDR3: TGTGCCAGTCAACGGGACAACTACGAGCAGTACTTC. Combining the CDR3 with reference TRBV19 and TRBJ2-7 gives the whole variable domain DGGITQSPKYLFRKEGQNVTLSCEQNLNHDAMYWYRQDPGQGLRLIYYSQIVNDFQKGDIAEGYSVSREKKESFPLTVTSAQKNPTAFYLCASQRDNYEQYFGPGTRLTVT.

The chain couples TRBV4-1 to TRBJ2-1, with 8 bases aligning to TRBD2. Per germline, CDR1 MGHRA and CDR2 YSYEKL. Unmatched junction bases numbered 10, after V lost 1 base and J lost 14 bases. The CDR3 has 14 amino acids. For the CDR3, the DNA is TGCGCCAGCAGCCAAGGTGGATCCAGCGGGAGTGAGTTCTTC. It is translated as CASSQGGSSGSEFF.

V usage is TRBV5-1 and J usage is TRBJ2-1; TRBD2 matches at 9 bases. This CDR3 has 15 residues. The V and J ends lost 3 bases and 3 bases, in that order; junction bases with no gene match: 4. Germline-derived CDR1 and CDR2 are SGHRS and YFSETQ. The chain's CDR3 is CASSSAGGGYNEQFF. CDR3 in DNA: TGCGCCAGCAGCTCAGCGGGGGGCGGCTACAATGAGCAGTTCTTC.

The chain uses TRBV19 and TRBJ2-1; 9 nucleotides line up with TRBD2. CDR1 LNHDA and CDR2 SQIVND come from the germline V gene (reference sequence). V dropped 3 bases and J dropped 8; count of bases not matched to a gene: 8. The CDR3 length is 15 residues. The CDR3 nucleotides are TGTGCCAGTAGTATGGGGACTAGCATCTTCGATGAGCAGTTCTTC. The encoded protein is CASSMGTSIFDEQFF.

This clone was observed a few times. The chain couples TRBV13 to TRBJ1-2; perhaps TRBD1 as D (5 bases). The ends were cut back, 5 bases at V and 3 bases at J, with 13 bases in the middle. Germline V lookup: CDR1 PRHDT, CDR2 FYEKMQ (reference sequence). The CDR3 consists of 14 residues. The CDR3 reads CASSPRGFDYGYTF. The CDR3 nucleotides read TGTGCCAGCAGCCCAAGGGGATTCGACTATGGCTACACCTTC.

Concerning this clone itself: The junction does not match germline at one end; this may be a read error. The V and J genes are TRBV18 and TRBJ1-1; D is perhaps TRBD1 (5 bases). This CDR3 region has 13 residues. Germline V gene sequence: CDR1 KGHSH, CDR2 LQKENI. The CDR3: CASTPTRTGEAFF. The CDR3 region has the DNA TGTGCCAGCACACCCACTCGAACAGGTGAAGCTTTCTTT.

V usage is TRBV25-1 and J usage is TRBJ2-2, with D tentatively TRBD2 (5 bases). Germline CDR1 MGHDK, CDR2 SYGVNS. Trimming pared 0 bases from V and 0 bases from J, leaving 14 bases between. The CDR3 has 18 amino acids. The CDR3 nucleotides are TGTGCCAGCAGTGAATATGAGTACGGACTCTCGAACACCGGGGAGCTGTTTTTT. Amino acids: CASSEYEYGLSNTGELFF. Full variable domain (rest looked up from reference TRBV25-1 and TRBJ2-2): EADIYQTPRYLVIGTGKKITLECSQTMGHDKMYWYQQDPGMELHLIHYSYGVNSTEKGDLSSESTVSRIRTEHFPLTLESARPSHTSQYLCASSEYEYGLSNTGELFFGEGSRLTVL.

The chain combines TRBV5-5 with TRBJ1-3; no clear D. Germline V gene lookup returns CDR1 SGHKS and CDR2 YYEKEE (reference sequence). V dropped 3 bases and J dropped 2 bases, with 12 bases sitting between them. There are 15 residues in the CDR3. CDR3 loop: CASSSPERAGNTIYF. The DNA for the CDR3 is TGTGCCAGCAGCTCACCGGAGAGGGCTGGAAACACCATATATTTT.

The chain has TRBV15 and TRBJ2-3; the match to TRBD2 covers 7 bases. The CDR3 runs 15 residues. Germline V gene sequence: CDR1 LNHNV, CDR2 YYDKDF (reference sequence). Trimming at V came to 0 bases and at J to 3 bases, leaving 3 bases not matched to a gene. In nucleotides, the CDR3 is TGTGCCACCAGCAGAGATGCGGGGGTAACAGATACGCAGTATTTT. Protein sequence: CATSRDAGVTDTQYF.

The chain links TRBV7-2 to TRBJ1-2, with D unclear. Germline CDR1 SGHTA, CDR2 FQGNSA. The CDR3 consists of 12 residues. Trimming stripped 1 base from V and 11 bases from J, with 11 bases between. The DNA for the CDR3 is TGTGCCAGCAGCTTAGGCTCGAGGGAATACACCTTC. Translated: CASSLGSREYTF.

The chain employs TRBV15 and TRBJ2-7; no firm D call. The CDR3 extends over 13 amino acids. V was pared by 4 bases and J by 6 bases, with 13 bases between. Germline V CDR1 and CDR2: LNHNV, YYDKDF (reference sequence). Here the CDR3 DNA reads TGTGCCACCAGCATATCAACAGCCAGCGAGCAGTACTTC. The encoded protein is CATSISTASEQYF.